The 8 T cell receptor beta chains listed next were all sequenced from one sample in a study of blood T cell repertoires in COVID-19. Using immunoSEQ multiplex PCR, the repertoire was profiled, and TCRdb retains in-frame clones only, with some absent. The data hold 200,000 or so clones, with under 90% observed a single time. Sequencing used peripheral blood. These receptors originate from a person aged 70 to 85 with COVID-19, enrolled during active disease.

This clone has just a few counts. The chain has TRBV7-8 and TRBJ2-3; D remains ambiguous. The ends were cut back, 3 bases at V and 9 bases at J, with 13 bases in the middle. Looked up from germline, CDR1 is SGHVS and CDR2 is FQNEAQ. The length of the CDR3 is 13 residues. The CDR3 region has the DNA TGTGCCAGCAGCTTCCTCAACCGAGAAACGCAGTATTTT. This translates into CASSFLNRETQYF.

The chain is built from TRBV2 and TRBJ2-7; a weak D match, TRBD1 (7 bases). V was clipped by 8 bases and J by 6 bases, with 17 bases between them. The V gene's germline CDR1 is SNHLY and CDR2 FYNNEI. There are 13 residues in the CDR3. The CDR3 coding sequence is TGTGCCAGCCAGGACAGGAGGGGGGCCGAGCAGTACTTC. Encoded protein: CASQDRRGAEQYF. Full variable domain (missing parts from reference TRBV2 and TRBJ2-7): EPEVTQTPSHQVTQMGQEVILRCVPISNHLYFYWYRQILGQKVEFLVSFYNNEISEKSEIFDDQFSVERPDGSNFTLKIRSTKLEDSAMYFCASQDRRGAEQYFGPGTRLTVT.

This sequence joins TRBV5-1 and TRBJ1-4; tentatively, D is TRBD1 (5 bases). V lost 4 bases and J lost 0, with 16 bases in between. The CDR3 is 17 residues long. CDR1 and CDR2 (germline): SGHRS, YFSETQ. DNA of the CDR3: TGCGCCAGCAGCCTTTCAGGGTTCCCCGCAACTAATGAAAAACTGTTTTTT. This translates into CASSLSGFPATNEKLFF.

This sequence joins TRBV7-2 and TRBJ1-1; tentatively, D is TRBD1 (5 bases). V was shortened by 2 bases and J by 4 bases, with 8 bases between the two germline ends. There are 13 residues in the CDR3. Per the germline V gene, CDR1 is SGHTA and CDR2 is FQGNSA. CDR3 coding DNA: TGTGCCAGCAGCTTAAACACAGGCACTGAAGCTTTCTTT. Translated, it gives CASSLNTGTEAFF.

The rearrangement joins TRBV7-3 to TRBJ2-3; the D gene is possibly TRBD2 (5 bases). The CDR3 has 13 residues. V lost 3 bases to trimming and J lost 6 bases, with 10 bases between them. The germline gives CDR1 SGHTA, CDR2 FQGTGA. The CDR3 is CASSLTLADTQYF. The CDR3 DNA is TGTGCCAGCAGCTTGACGTTAGCGGATACGCAGTATTTT.

This chain uses TRBV5-1 with TRBJ2-7; 9 bases fit TRBD1. Germline-derived CDR1 and CDR2 are SGHRS and YFSETQ. The junction had 4 bases not matched to a gene; V was cut back by 1 base and J by 5 bases. This CDR3 is 14 amino acids long. CDR3 loop: CASSLRQGGHEQYF. CDR3 in DNA: TGCGCCAGCAGCTTGAGACAGGGGGGCCACGAGCAGTACTTC.

The chain couples TRBV11-2 to TRBJ2-5; 8 bases are shared with TRBD1. In germline, CDR1 is SGHAT, CDR2 FQNNGV. Trimming took 3 bases from V and 2 from J; bases not matched to a gene: 8. The CDR3 runs to 16 residues. The CDR3 sequence: CASSFVTGGVQETQYF. The CDR3 DNA follows: TGTGCCAGCAGCTTTGTCACAGGGGGAGTTCAAGAGACCCAGTACTTC.

V usage is TRBV9 and J usage is TRBJ1-6, with no clear D. The V gene lost 0 bases and the J gene lost 5 bases, with 6 bases spanning the gap. The CDR3 runs 14 residues. Germline V gene sequence: CDR1 SGDLS, CDR2 YYNGEE. The CDR3 is CASSVETDNSPLHF. The CDR3 DNA reads TGTGCCAGCAGCGTAGAAACAGATAATTCACCCCTCCACTTT. The whole variable domain, filled in from reference TRBV9 and TRBJ1-6, reads DSGVTQTPKHLITATGQRVTLRCSPRSGDLSVYWYQQSLDQGLQFLIQYYNGEERAKGNILERFSAQQFPDLHSELNLSSLELGDSALYFCASSVETDNSPLHFGNGTRLTVT.